This TCR beta chain was obtained from a study of PD-L1 blockade in urothelial cancer. For the study at large: Blood yielded a median of around 150,000 T cells per sample.

Findings and caveats of the study: Better survival was predicted by below-median pretreatment blood TCR clonality.

Time point reported: peripheral blood 6 weeks after treatment start. The patients had locally advanced or metastatic urothelial carcinoma. Data came from immunoSEQ multiplex PCR; TCRdb stores just in-frame clones and leaves some out. The sample has about 48,000 clones, more than 80% seen once. CDR3 length: 13 residues. V lost 3 bases, J lost 6 bases, and 4 bases stayed unmatched. Germline loops: CDR1 MNHNS, CDR2 SASEGT. Concerning this clone itself: Its antigen is not known.

The material was PBMCs, obtained around atezolizumab (anti-PD-L1) treatment. This TCR derives from an older man with urothelial cancer. The chain is built from TRBV6-1 and TRBJ1-1; 7 bases match TRBD1. CDR3 coding DNA: TGTGCCAGCAGTGACAGGGGGATCTCTGAAGCTTTCTTT. This encodes CASSDRGISEAFF.